These T cell receptor beta chains were read from a single sample in a study of CD8+CD57+ T cells in acquired aplastic anemia. A single record per CDR3 protein comes from TCRdb applying MiXCR to the reads. The table lists around 190,000 distinct CDR3 sequences, around 60% of them singletons, with approximately 30% in the top ten. Sequenced material: sorted CD4+, CD8+, or CD8+CD57+ T cells (not recorded which) from PBMCs. The origin of the receptors is a human donor in good health. The CDR3 runs from the conserved cysteine through the conserved F or W. The D gene is left open where the match is weak. Clone size, where shown, is once, few, many, or a class for clones that have expanded.

V: TRBV2; D: TRBD2; size: NA; J: TRBJ2-1; DNA: TGTGCCAGCAGTTTTGGACTAGCGGGGGTGGCCTACAATGAGCAGTTCTTC; CDR3: CASSFGLAGVAYNEQFF
V: TRBV24-1; D: NA; size: NA; J: TRBJ1-1; DNA: TGTGCCACCAGTGTGGAGGGACCGGGCGGAGCTTTCTTT; CDR3: CATSVEGPGGAFF
V: TRBV7-2; D: NA; size: few; J: TRBJ2-3; DNA: TGTGCCAGCAGCTCTCTGCTGAGTCGGGATACGCAGTATTTT; CDR3: CASSSLLSRDTQYF
V: TRBV20-1; D: NA; size: NA; J: TRBJ2-6; DNA: TGCAGTGCTAGGGCAGGTGGTTCTGGGGCCAACGTCCTGACTTTC; CDR3: CSARAGGSGANVLTF
V: TRBV29-1; D: NA; size: NA; J: TRBJ2-1; DNA: TGCAGCGTTGAAGGCAGGGGTACCTACAGTGAGCAGTTCTTC; CDR3: CSVEGRGTYSEQFF
V: TRBV10-3; D: NA; size: many; J: TRBJ1-1; DNA: TGTGCCATCAGTGACGGGACTCTCAACATTGCTGAAGCTTTCTTT; CDR3: CAISDGTLNIAEAFF
V: TRBV9; D: NA; size: once; J: TRBJ1-2; DNA: TGTGCCAGCAGCCCTTGGACAGCCCTGGACTATGGCTACACCTTC; CDR3: CASSPWTALDYGYTF
V: TRBV13; D: NA; size: many; J: TRBJ2-2; DNA: TGTGCCAGCAGCCTAGGGGGGACCACCGGGGAGCTGTTTTTT; CDR3: CASSLGGTTGELFF
V: TRBV27; D: NA; size: NA; J: TRBJ2-7; DNA: TGTGCCAGCAGTTTCGGTCAGTCCTACGAGCGGTACTTC; CDR3: CASSFGQSYERYF
V: TRBV5-6; D: NA; size: medium-sized; J: TRBJ2-7; DNA: TGTGCCAGCAGCTTGGACCCCGGGTCCTACGAGCAGTACTTC; CDR3: CASSLDPGSYEQYF
V: TRBV7-9; D: TRBD1; size: NA; J: TRBJ1-2; DNA: TGTGCCAGCAGCTTAGCGGAGGGGGACAGTGGCTACACCTTC; CDR3: CASSLAEGDSGYTF
V: TRBV25-1; D: TRBD2; size: many; J: TRBJ2-7; DNA: TGTGCCAGCAGTGAGCTGATGGGGGGGGACTACGAGCAGTACTTC; CDR3: CASSELMGGDYEQYF
V: TRBV24-1; D: TRBD1; size: few; J: TRBJ2-5; DNA: TGTGCCACCAGTGATGCGGGACAGGGTGTTGAGACCCAGTACTTC; CDR3: CATSDAGQGVETQYF
V: TRBV5-4; D: NA; size: NA; J: TRBJ2-5; DNA: TGTGCCAGCAGCCAAGATGGGGGACACTCCGAGACCCAGTACTTC; CDR3: CASSQDGGHSETQYF
V: TRBV6-2/TRBV6-3; D: NA; size: many; J: TRBJ2-1; DNA: TGTGCCAGTACCATCCGGGACTTTTACAATGAGCAGTTCTTC; CDR3: CASTIRDFYNEQFF
V: TRBV20-1; D: TRBD2; size: NA; J: TRBJ2-7; DNA: TGCAGTGTGGTTCGGGAGGCGATCTCCTACGAGCAGTACTTC; CDR3: CSVVREAISYEQYF
V: TRBV19; D: TRBD2; size: few; J: TRBJ2-5; DNA: TGTGCCAGTAGGTCACTAGCGGCAGAGACCCAGTACTTC; CDR3: CASRSLAAETQYF
V: TRBV7-9; D: NA; size: once; J: TRBJ2-3; DNA: TGTGCCAGCAGCCCGGCACCGGGGCCCGTAGCAGATACGCAGTATTTT; CDR3: CASSPAPGPVADTQYF
V: TRBV11-2; D: NA; size: many; J: TRBJ2-3; DNA: TGTGCCAGCAGCTTAGTTCCGGTCACTTCTGGGGGCCCAGATACGCAGTATTTT; CDR3: CASSLVPVTSGGPDTQYF
V: TRBV11-3; D: NA; size: once; J: TRBJ2-1; DNA: TGTGCCAGCAGCTTAGATCTCCCGCGCTACAATGAGCAGTTCTTC; CDR3: CASSLDLPRYNEQFF
V: TRBV5-1; D: NA; size: NA; J: TRBJ1-1; DNA: TGCGCCAGCAGTGAGGGGGGACACCCCGGGGGTGAAGCTTTCTTT; CDR3: CASSEGGHPGGEAFF
V: TRBV29-1; D: TRBD1; size: many; J: TRBJ1-1; DNA: TGCAGCGGTTCTCAGGGGGCGAACACTGAAGCTTTCTTT; CDR3: CSGSQGANTEAFF
V: TRBV9; D: TRBD1; size: NA; J: TRBJ1-2; DNA: TGTGCCAGCGGTCGGACAGGTGGCTTTGGCTACACCTTC; CDR3: CASGRTGGFGYTF
V: TRBV9; D: NA; size: NA; J: TRBJ2-1; DNA: TGTGCCAGCAGCCTCAGTTTCCAGGTAGATTACAATGAGCAGTTCTTC; CDR3: CASSLSFQVDYNEQFF
V: TRBV7-9; D: TRBD2; size: NA; J: TRBJ2-1; DNA: TGTGCCAGCAGCCCACTAGCGGACTCCTACAATGAGCAGTTCTTC; CDR3: CASSPLADSYNEQFF
V: TRBV13; D: TRBD2; size: NA; J: TRBJ2-1; DNA: TGTGCCAGCAGCTTGCCAGCGGGGATGGATGATGAGCAGTTCTTC; CDR3: CASSLPAGMDDEQFF
V: TRBV11-3; D: TRBD2; size: few; J: TRBJ2-2; DNA: TGTGCCAGCAGCCCGCGACTAGCGGGGGCCTTCCCCGGGGAGCTGTTTTTT; CDR3: CASSPRLAGAFPGELFF
V: TRBV25-1; D: NA; size: NA; J: TRBJ1-3; DNA: TGTGCCAGCAGTGAATGGGGGGGGTTGTCTGGAAACACCATATATTTT; CDR3: CASSEWGGLSGNTIYF
V: TRBV2; D: NA; size: NA; J: TRBJ2-1; DNA: TGTGCCAGCAGAAGAGGAGGTGGGAATGAGCAGTTCTTC; CDR3: CASRRGGGNEQFF
V: TRBV7-2; D: NA; size: NA; J: TRBJ1-4; DNA: TGTGCCAGCAGCTTACTTGGCAGAGTTAATGAAAAACTGTTTTTT; CDR3: CASSLLGRVNEKLFF
V: TRBV29-1; D: NA; size: many; J: TRBJ2-1; DNA: TGCAGCGCCCGCTGGGGGTCCTACAATGAGCAGTTCTTC; CDR3: CSARWGSYNEQFF
V: TRBV25-1; D: NA; size: NA; J: TRBJ2-3; DNA: TGTGCCAGCAGTGTGCGCCCCAATACGCAGTATTTT; CDR3: CASSVRPNTQYF
V: TRBV6-6; D: NA; size: NA; J: TRBJ2-5; DNA: TGTGCCAGCAGTACAGGACCGGAGACCCAGTACTTC; CDR3: CASSTGPETQYF
V: TRBV29-1; D: TRBD2; size: NA; J: TRBJ2-7; DNA: TGCAGCGGGAGAACGGGAGGAACCGGGGAGCAGTACTTC; CDR3: CSGRTGGTGEQYF
V: TRBV25-1; D: NA; size: NA; J: TRBJ1-2; DNA: TGTGCCAGCAGTGAAGTCTCGTATGGCTACACCTTC; CDR3: CASSEVSYGYTF
V: TRBV7-9; D: TRBD1; size: NA; J: TRBJ1-5; DNA: TGTGCCAGCAGCCCGGACAGGTCGAATCAGCCCCAGCATTTT; CDR3: CASSPDRSNQPQHF
V: TRBV19; D: NA; size: NA; J: TRBJ2-2; DNA: TGTGCCAGCAGTTTAGTGGAAGGGGGGGAGCTGTTTTTT; CDR3: CASSLVEGGELFF
V: TRBV7-8; D: NA; size: many; J: TRBJ1-2; DNA: TGTGCCAGCAGCCTCGGGGAGGCCTATGGCTACACCTTC; CDR3: CASSLGEAYGYTF